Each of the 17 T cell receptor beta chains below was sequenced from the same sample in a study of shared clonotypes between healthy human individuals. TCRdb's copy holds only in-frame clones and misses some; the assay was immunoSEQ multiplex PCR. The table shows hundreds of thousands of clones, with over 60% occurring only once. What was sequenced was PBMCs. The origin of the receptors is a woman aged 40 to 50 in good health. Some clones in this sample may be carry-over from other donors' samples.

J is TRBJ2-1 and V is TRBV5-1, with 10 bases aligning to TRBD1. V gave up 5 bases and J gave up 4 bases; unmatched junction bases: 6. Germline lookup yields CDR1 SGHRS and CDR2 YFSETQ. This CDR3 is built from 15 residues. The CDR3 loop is CASSSGQGGYNEQFF. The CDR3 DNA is TGCGCCAGCAGTTCCGGACAGGGGGGTTACAATGAGCAGTTCTTC.

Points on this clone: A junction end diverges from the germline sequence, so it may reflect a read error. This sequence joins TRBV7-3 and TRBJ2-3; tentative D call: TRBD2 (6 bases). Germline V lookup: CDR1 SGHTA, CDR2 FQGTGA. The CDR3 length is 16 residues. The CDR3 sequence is CASSVTGDSSTDTQYF. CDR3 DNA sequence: TGTGCCAGCAGCGTAACGGGGGACTCAAGCACAGATACGCAGTATTTT.

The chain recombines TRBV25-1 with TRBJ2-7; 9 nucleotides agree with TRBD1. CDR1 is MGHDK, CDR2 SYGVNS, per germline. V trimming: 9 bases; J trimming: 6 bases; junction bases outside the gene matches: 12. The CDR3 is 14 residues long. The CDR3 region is CASDLRDRALEQYF. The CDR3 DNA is TGTGCCAGTGATTTAAGGGACAGGGCCCTCGAGCAGTACTTC.

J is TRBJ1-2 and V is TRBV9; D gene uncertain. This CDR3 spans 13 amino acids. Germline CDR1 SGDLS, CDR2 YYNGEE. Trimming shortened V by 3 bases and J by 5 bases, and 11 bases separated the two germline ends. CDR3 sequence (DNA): TGTGCCAGCAGCGGACCAACACTATATGGCTACACCTTC. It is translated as CASSGPTLYGYTF.

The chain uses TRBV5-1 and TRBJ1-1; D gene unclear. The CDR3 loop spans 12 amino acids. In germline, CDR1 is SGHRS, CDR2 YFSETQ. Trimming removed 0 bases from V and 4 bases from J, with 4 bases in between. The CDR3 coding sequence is TGCGCCAGCAGCTTGGACAGCACTGAAGCTTTCTTT. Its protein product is CASSLDSTEAFF.

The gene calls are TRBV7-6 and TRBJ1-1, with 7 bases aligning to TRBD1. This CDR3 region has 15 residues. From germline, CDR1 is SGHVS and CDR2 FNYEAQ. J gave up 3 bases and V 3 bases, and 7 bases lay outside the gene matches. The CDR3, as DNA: TGTGCCAGCAGCTTTGAAGGAACAGGGGACACTGAAGCTTTCTTT. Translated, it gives CASSFEGTGDTEAFF. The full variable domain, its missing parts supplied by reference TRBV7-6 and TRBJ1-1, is GAGVSQSPRYKVTKRGQDVALRCDPISGHVSLYWYRQALGQGPEFLTYFNYEAQQDKSGLPNDRFSAERPEGSISTLTIQRTEQRDSAMYRCASSFEGTGDTEAFFGQGTRLTVV.

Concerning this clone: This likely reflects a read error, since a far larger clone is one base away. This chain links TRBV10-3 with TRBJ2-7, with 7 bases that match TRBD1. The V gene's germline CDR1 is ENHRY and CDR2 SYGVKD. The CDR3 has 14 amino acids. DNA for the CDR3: TGTGCCATCGGTGAGGGGGACAGAACCTACGAGCAGTACTTC. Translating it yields CAIGEGDRTYEQYF.

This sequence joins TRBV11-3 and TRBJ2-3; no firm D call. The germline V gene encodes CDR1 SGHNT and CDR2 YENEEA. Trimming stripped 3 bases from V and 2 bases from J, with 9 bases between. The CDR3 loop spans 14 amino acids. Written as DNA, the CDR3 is TGTGCCAGCAGCTTTAACAGTCTCACAGATACGCAGTATTTT. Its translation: CASSFNSLTDTQYF.

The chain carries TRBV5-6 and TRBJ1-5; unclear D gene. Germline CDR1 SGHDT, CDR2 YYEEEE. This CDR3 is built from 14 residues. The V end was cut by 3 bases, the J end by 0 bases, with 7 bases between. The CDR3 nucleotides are TGTGCCAGCAGCTCGGGTTATAGCAATCAGCCCCAGCATTTT. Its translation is CASSSGYSNQPQHF.

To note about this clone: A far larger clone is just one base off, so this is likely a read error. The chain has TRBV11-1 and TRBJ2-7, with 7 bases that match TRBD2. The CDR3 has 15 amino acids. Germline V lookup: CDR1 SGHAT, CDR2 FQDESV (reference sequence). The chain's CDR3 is CVSTTMGGPTYEQYF. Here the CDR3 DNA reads TGTGTCAGCACTACGATGGGAGGGCCCACCTACGAGCAGTACTTC.

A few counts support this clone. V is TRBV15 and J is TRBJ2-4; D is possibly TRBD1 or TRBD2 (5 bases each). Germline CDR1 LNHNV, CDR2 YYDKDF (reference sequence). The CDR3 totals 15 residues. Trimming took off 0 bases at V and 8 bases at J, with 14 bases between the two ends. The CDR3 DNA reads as TGTGCCACCAGCAGAGATGGGACCAAAGGACACATTCAGTACTTC. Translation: CATSRDGTKGHIQYF.

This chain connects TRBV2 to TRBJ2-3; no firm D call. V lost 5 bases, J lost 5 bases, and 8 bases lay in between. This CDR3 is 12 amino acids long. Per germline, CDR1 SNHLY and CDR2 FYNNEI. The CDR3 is CASSYAQDTQYF. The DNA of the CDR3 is TGTGCCAGCAGTTATGCACAAGATACGCAGTATTTT. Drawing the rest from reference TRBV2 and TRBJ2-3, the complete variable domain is EPEVTQTPSHQVTQMGQEVILRCVPISNHLYFYWYRQILGQKVEFLVSFYNNEISEKSEIFDDQFSVERPDGSNFTLKIRSTKLEDSAMYFCASSYAQDTQYFGPGTRLTVL.

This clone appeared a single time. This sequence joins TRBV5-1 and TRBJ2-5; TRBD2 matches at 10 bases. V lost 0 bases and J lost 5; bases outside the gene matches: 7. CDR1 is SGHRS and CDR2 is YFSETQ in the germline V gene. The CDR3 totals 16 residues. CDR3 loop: CASSLVLAGDGETQYF. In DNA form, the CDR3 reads TGCGCCAGCAGCTTGGTGCTAGCGGGAGATGGGGAGACCCAGTACTTC.

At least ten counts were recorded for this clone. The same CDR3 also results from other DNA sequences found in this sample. The CDR3 loop is CSAADYGYTF. In DNA, the CDR3 is TGCAGTGCAGCAGATTATGGCTACACCTTC. V and J are TRBV20-1 and TRBJ1-2, with unresolved D. Trimming pared 6 bases from V and 5 bases from J, leaving 7 bases between. The CDR3 spans 10 residues. Looked up from germline, CDR1 is DFQATT and CDR2 is SNEGSKA (reference sequence).

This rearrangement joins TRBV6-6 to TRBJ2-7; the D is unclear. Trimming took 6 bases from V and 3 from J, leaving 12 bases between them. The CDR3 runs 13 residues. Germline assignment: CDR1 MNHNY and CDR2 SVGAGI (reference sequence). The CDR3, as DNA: TGTGCCAGCAGCTTCCGTGGCGGCTACGAGCAGTACTTC. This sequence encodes CASSFRGGYEQYF.

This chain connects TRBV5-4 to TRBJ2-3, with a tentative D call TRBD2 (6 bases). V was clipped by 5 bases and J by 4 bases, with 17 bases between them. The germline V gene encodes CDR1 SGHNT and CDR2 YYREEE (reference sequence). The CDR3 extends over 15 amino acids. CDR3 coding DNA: TGTGCCAGCAGTGTGGACTATCGCGGAGCAGATACGCAGTATTTT. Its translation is CASSVDYRGADTQYF.

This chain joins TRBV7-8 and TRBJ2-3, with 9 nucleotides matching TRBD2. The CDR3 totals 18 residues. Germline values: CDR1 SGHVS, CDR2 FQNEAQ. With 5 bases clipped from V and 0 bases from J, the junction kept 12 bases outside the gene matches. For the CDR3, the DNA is TGTGCCAGCAGCCCGAGAGCGTCTAGCGGGGCCAGCACAGATACGCAGTATTTT. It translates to CASSPRASSGASTDTQYF.